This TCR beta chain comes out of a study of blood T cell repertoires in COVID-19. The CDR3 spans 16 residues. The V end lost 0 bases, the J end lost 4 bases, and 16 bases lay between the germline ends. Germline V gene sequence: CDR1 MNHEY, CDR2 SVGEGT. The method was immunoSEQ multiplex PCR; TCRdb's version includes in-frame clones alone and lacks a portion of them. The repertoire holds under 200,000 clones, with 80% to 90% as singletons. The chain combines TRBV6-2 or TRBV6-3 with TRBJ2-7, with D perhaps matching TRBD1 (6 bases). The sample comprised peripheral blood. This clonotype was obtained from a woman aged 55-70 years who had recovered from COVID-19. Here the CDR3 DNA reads TGTGCCAGCAGTTACTCACAGGGAATGTCCGCTTACGAGCAGTACTTC. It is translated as CASSYSQGMSAYEQYF.